This T cell receptor (beta chain) was identified during a study of response to subunit inactivated influenza vaccine. V dropped 1 base and J dropped 4 bases, with 13 bases sitting between them. CDR3 size: 15 residues. CDR1 and CDR2 from the germline V gene are SEHNR and FQNEAQ (reference sequence). TCRdb redid the calling of the RT-PCR reads with MiXCR, one entry per CDR3 protein. The sample has a few hundred thousand distinct CDR3 sequences, just over 20% seen once. General observations from the study: Each seasonal influenza vaccination, the authors suggested, recruits few new T cells.

This clonotype turned up a few times. Antigen: not known. The V and J genes are TRBV7-9 and TRBJ1-1, with TRBD1 as a possible D gene (5 bases). This specimen was PBMCs from blood, taken less than 22 months after vaccination. This receptor was taken from a man aged 50-75 years who received an inactivated influenza vaccine. The CDR3 DNA reads TGTGCCAGCAGCTTAGATACCCCAGGGATCACTGAAGCTTTCTTT. This sequence encodes CASSLDTPGITEAFF. Full variable domain (outside the CDR3, taken from reference TRBV7-9 and TRBJ1-1): DTGVSQNPRHKITKRGQNVTFRCDPISEHNRLYWYRQTLGQGPEFLTYFQNEAQLEKSRLLSDRFSAERPKGSFSTLEIQRTEQGDSAMYLCASSLDTPGITEAFFGQGTRLTVV.